What follows are 22 T cell receptor beta chains derived from one specimen sequenced in a study of cytomegalovirus exposure and HLA in healthy donors. TCRdb's copy holds only in-frame clones and misses some; the assay was immunoSEQ multiplex PCR. Among fewer than 400,000 clones listed, approximately 88% were seen once. The sequenced material came from PBMCs. These receptors were obtained from a man aged 25 to 40 in good health and CMV-seronegative.

Only one count was recorded for this clone. Other DNA sequences of this sample code for an identical CDR3. The gene calls are TRBV7-6 and TRBJ2-2, with 7 nucleotides matching TRBD1. Germline trimming cut 1 base from V and 6 bases from J; bases unmatched to any gene: 5. The CDR3 runs 15 residues. CDR1 is SGHVS, CDR2 FNYEAQ, per germline. The CDR3 is CASSLGQGGAGELFF. The CDR3 bases are TGTGCCAGCAGCTTAGGACAGGGCGGCGCCGGGGAGCTGTTTTTT. Drawing the rest from reference TRBV7-6 and TRBJ2-2, the complete variable domain is GAGVSQSPRYKVTKRGQDVALRCDPISGHVSLYWYRQALGQGPEFLTYFNYEAQQDKSGLPNDRFSAERPEGSISTLTIQRTEQRDSAMYRCASSLGQGGAGELFFGEGSRLTVL.

This rearrangement joins TRBV10-3 to TRBJ1-2; no definite D call. This CDR3 has 14 amino acids. Per germline, CDR1 ENHRY and CDR2 SYGVKD. With 8 bases removed from V and 2 bases from J, the gap between germline ends came to 15 bases. CDR3 coding DNA: TGTGCCATCTTCGGGGAGGGTAGGAACTATGGCTACACCTTC. It yields the protein CAIFGEGRNYGYTF.

This clone was recorded at least ten times. Within the sample, other DNA sequences also encode this same CDR3. The V gene is TRBV7-9, the J gene TRBJ2-7; a weak D match, TRBD1 (6 bases). CDR1 and CDR2 from the germline V gene are SEHNR and FQNEAQ (reference sequence). The length of the CDR3 is 13 residues. Trimming shortened V by 5 bases and J by 3 bases, and 11 bases separated the two germline ends. The CDR3 DNA is TGTGCCAGCAGCCCCGGGACAAGCTACGAGCAGTACTTC. It encodes CASSPGTSYEQYF.

Notes on this clone: In the same sample, other DNA sequences code for this CDR3. The CDR3 region is CSASGGETQYF. In DNA, the CDR3 is TGCAGTGCTTCGGGGGGGGAGACCCAGTACTTC. This rearrangement joins TRBV20-1 to TRBJ2-5; 8 nucleotides align to TRBD2. Germline CDR1 reads DFQATT; CDR2 reads SNEGSKA (reference sequence). Trimming removed 5 bases from V and 5 bases from J; junction bases left unmatched: 1. The CDR3 runs to 11 residues.

The chain combines TRBV19 with TRBJ1-5; 7 bases match TRBD1. Trimming took 5 bases from V and 7 from J; bases not matched to a gene: 8. The CDR3 sequence is 14 residues long. The V gene's germline CDR1 is LNHDA and CDR2 SQIVND (reference sequence). The CDR3 here is CASSVEKGAQPQHF. For the CDR3, the DNA is TGTGCCAGTAGTGTTGAGAAGGGGGCCCAGCCCCAGCATTTT.

The gene calls are TRBV7-2 and TRBJ1-1; D gene ambiguous. Germline lookup yields CDR1 SGHTA and CDR2 FQGNSA. The CDR3 is made up of 13 amino acids. Deletions cut 5 bases from V and 1 base from J, with 8 bases between. The CDR3 nucleotides are TGTGCCAGCAGCCCACGGAGGAACACTGAAGCTTTCTTT. The encoded protein is CASSPRRNTEAFF.

The V call is TRBV25-1, the J call TRBJ1-6; 7 bases are shared with TRBD1. Germline trimming cut 8 bases from V and 0 bases from J; bases unmatched to any gene: 4. This CDR3 spans 15 amino acids. Germline assignment: CDR1 MGHDK and CDR2 SYGVNS. The CDR3 loop is CASSQGSSYNSPLHF. CDR3 in DNA: TGTGCCAGCTCACAGGGGAGCTCCTATAATTCACCCCTCCACTTT. The complete variable domain, with remaining parts taken from reference TRBV25-1 and TRBJ1-6, reads EADIYQTPRYLVIGTGKKITLECSQTMGHDKMYWYQQDPGMELHLIHYSYGVNSTEKGDLSSESTVSRIRTEHFPLTLESARPSHTSQYLCASSQGSSYNSPLHFGNGTRLTVT.

J is TRBJ2-7 and V is TRBV19; 8 nucleotides match TRBD1. With 0 bases clipped from V and 6 bases from J, the junction kept 7 bases outside the gene matches. The CDR3 consists of 15 residues. The germline gives CDR1 LNHDA, CDR2 SQIVND (reference sequence). The CDR3 region has the DNA TGTGCCAGTAGTATAGAAGGGACAGGTTATGGCGAGCAGTACTTC. Its translation: CASSIEGTGYGEQYF.

This clone was detected only once. V usage is TRBV28 and J usage is TRBJ2-5, with 11 bases identical to TRBD1. The J segment lost 6 bases and the V segment lost 7 bases, leaving 4 bases of the junction unmatched. Germline V gene lookup returns CDR1 MDHEN and CDR2 SYDVKM. The CDR3 has 13 amino acids. The CDR3 bases are TGTGCCAGCAACCGGGACAGGGGGAAGACCCAGTACTTC. Translation gives CASNRDRGKTQYF.

The chain combines TRBV6-5 with TRBJ2-3; 9 bases fit TRBD1. This CDR3 spans 15 amino acids. Germline assignment: CDR1 MNHEY and CDR2 SVGAGI. V dropped 6 bases and J dropped 7; count of bases not matched to a gene: 11. CDR3 coding DNA: TGTGCCAGCAGAACCCCGGGACAGGGCAAATATACGCAGTATTTT. Protein product: CASRTPGQGKYTQYF.

The chain combines TRBV7-9 with TRBJ1-1; a weak D match, TRBD1 (5 bases). The germline V and J ends were trimmed by 1 base and 8 bases, with 11 bases remaining between them. The CDR3 is made up of 13 amino acids. Germline loops: CDR1 SEHNR, CDR2 FQNEAQ (reference sequence). This CDR3 reads CASSLVSGSEAFF. The DNA of the CDR3 is TGTGCCAGCAGCTTAGTTTCAGGGTCAGAAGCTTTCTTT. Supplemented by reference TRBV7-9 and TRBJ1-1, the full variable domain reads DTGVSQNPRHKITKRGQNVTFRCDPISEHNRLYWYRQTLGQGPEFLTYFQNEAQLEKSRLLSDRFSAERPKGSFSTLEIQRTEQGDSAMYLCASSLVSGSEAFFGQGTRLTVV.

The chain joins TRBV5-6 to TRBJ2-7; 9 positions agree with TRBD1. The length of the CDR3 is 14 residues. J was trimmed by 2 bases and V by 4 bases; bases with no gene match: 4. From germline, CDR1 is SGHDT and CDR2 YYEEEE. The CDR3: CASSPRQGAYEQYF. The DNA for the CDR3 is TGTGCCAGCAGCCCAAGACAGGGGGCCTACGAGCAGTACTTC.

V gene TRBV11-2 combines with J gene TRBJ2-3; TRBD2 matches 9 bases. Germline V gene lookup returns CDR1 SGHAT and CDR2 FQNNGV. The CDR3 consists of 14 residues. With 3 bases clipped from V and 5 bases from J, the junction kept 3 bases outside the gene matches. The CDR3 region has the DNA TGTGCCAGCAGCTTGGAACTAGCGGGAGATACGCAGTATTTT. It is translated as CASSLELAGDTQYF.

The V and J genes are TRBV6-6 and TRBJ2-2; a weak D match, TRBD2 (5 bases). The CDR3 consists of 11 residues. The germline gives CDR1 MNHNY, CDR2 SVGAGI (reference sequence). V lost 0 bases, J lost 15 bases, and 8 bases lay in between. As DNA, the CDR3 is TGTGCCAGCAGTTACTCCGGGGTGATGTTTTTT. This sequence encodes CASSYSGVMFF.

The J gene is TRBJ2-3, the V gene TRBV18; D uncertain. Germline-derived CDR1 and CDR2 are KGHSH and LQKENI. The V gene lost 3 bases and the J gene lost 1 base, with 8 bases spanning the gap. CDR3 length: 14 amino acids. CDR3 in amino acids: CASSPSPGTDTQYF. DNA for the CDR3: TGTGCCAGCTCACCGTCGCCGGGCACAGATACGCAGTATTTT. The complete variable domain, with remaining parts taken from reference TRBV18 and TRBJ2-3, reads NAGVMQNPRHLVRRRGQEARLRCSPMKGHSHVYWYRQLPEEGLKFMVYLQKENIIDESGMPKERFSAEFPKEGPSILRIQQVVRGDSAAYFCASSPSPGTDTQYFGPGTRLTVL.

The chain carries TRBV6-6 and TRBJ1-1, with D unresolved. Germline CDR1 reads MNHNY; CDR2 reads SVGAGI (reference sequence). V gave up 7 bases and J gave up 6 bases, with 18 bases separating them. This CDR3 contains 14 residues. The CDR3 DNA follows: TGTGCCAGCACTGCGGAGCCTTTTGTCCCTGAAGCTTTCTTT. Translating gives CASTAEPFVPEAFF.

The rearrangement joins TRBV19 to TRBJ1-5; unclear D gene. This CDR3 comprises 15 residues. CDR1 LNHDA and CDR2 SQIVND come from the germline V gene (reference sequence). The germline V and J ends were trimmed by 8 bases and 4 bases, with 18 bases remaining between them. CDR3 protein: CASGNLEGRNQPQHF. Written as DNA, the CDR3 is TGTGCCAGTGGCAACCTGGAGGGTCGGAATCAGCCCCAGCATTTT.

The chain employs TRBV5-1 and TRBJ1-2; TRBD1 is a possible D gene (6 bases). Trimming left V 0 bases short and J 3 bases short, with 12 bases between. Germline V gene sequence: CDR1 SGHRS, CDR2 YFSETQ. This CDR3 spans 15 amino acids. The CDR3 here is CASSLAPGADYGYTF. CDR3 coding DNA: TGCGCCAGCAGCTTGGCCCCAGGGGCTGACTATGGCTACACCTTC.

V usage is TRBV19 and J usage is TRBJ1-1; 11 bases line up with TRBD1. Trimming removed 7 bases from V and 4 bases from J; junction bases left unmatched: 5. This CDR3 is 14 amino acids long. CDR1 LNHDA and CDR2 SQIVND come from the germline V gene (reference sequence). The CDR3 loop is CASTGQGVLTEAFF. CDR3 nucleotide sequence: TGTGCCAGTACGGGACAGGGGGTTCTCACTGAAGCTTTCTTT. Using reference TRBV19 and TRBJ1-1 for the parts outside the CDR3, the full variable domain is DGGITQSPKYLFRKEGQNVTLSCEQNLNHDAMYWYRQDPGQGLRLIYYSQIVNDFQKGDIAEGYSVSREKKESFPLTVTSAQKNPTAFYLCASTGQGVLTEAFFGQGTRLTVV.

The chain joins TRBV4-1 to TRBJ2-2; 7 nucleotides line up with TRBD2. The junction had 9 bases not matched to a gene; V was cut back by 0 bases and J by 5 bases. CDR1 is MGHRA, CDR2 YSYEKL, per germline. The CDR3 sequence is 17 residues long. The CDR3 loop is CASSQDVGGGGTGELFF. DNA of the CDR3: TGCGCCAGCAGCCAAGACGTGGGTGGCGGGGGTACCGGGGAGCTGTTTTTT.

This chain joins TRBV27 and TRBJ2-5, with 10 positions matching TRBD1. The CDR3 covers 15 residues. Unmatched junction bases numbered 5, after V lost 2 bases and J lost 5 bases. CDR1 and CDR2 from the germline V gene are MNHEY and SMNVEV (reference sequence). CDR3 loop: CASSLDRGLRETQYF. As DNA, the CDR3 is TGTGCCAGCAGTTTAGACAGGGGGCTTCGGGAGACCCAGTACTTC.

The chain joins TRBV10-2 to TRBJ2-5, with D possibly TRBD2 on 6 matching bases. V lost 4 bases, J lost 0 bases, and 9 bases lay in between. CDR1 is WSHSY and CDR2 is SAAADI in the germline V gene. This CDR3 has 14 amino acids. In DNA, the CDR3 is TGCGCCAGCAGTGTTGGGACTTACCAAGAGACCCAGTACTTC. Amino acid sequence: CASSVGTYQETQYF.